This T cell receptor (beta chain) emerged from a study of T-cell memory formation after mild COVID-19. Study-wide context: Largely donor-specific sequence clusters came from a couple of donors. General study findings and limits: Contracting CD4+ clones sat mainly in CM and EM; CD8+ in EMRA. That cross-reactive memory joined was suggested by some responding clones appearing in pre-infection memory. A balance of CD4 and CD8 characterized clones contracting day 15 to 85, whereas later expanders leaned CD4+.

In TCRdb, the 5' RACE reads were re-called with MiXCR into one record per CDR3 protein. The table has roughly 89,000 distinct CDR3 sequences, 10% to 15% seen once. This CDR3 comprises 17 residues. V lost 4 bases and J lost 1; bases outside the gene matches: 10. The germline CDR1 and CDR2 sequences are SGHVS and FNYEAQ. To note about this clonotype: The target antigen is unknown.

This sequence originates from an adult woman who had mild COVID-19 (a few samples of this study predate the infection). Cell type and time point are not known. Sequencing was done on a sample of PBMCs or a T cell subset sorted from them (not recorded which). The rearrangement links TRBV7-6 to TRBJ2-1; 7 bases are a match to TRBD2. CDR3 amino acids: CASSSPSGGESYNEQFF. CDR3 in DNA: TGTGCCAGCAGCTCCCCCAGTGGGGGGGAATCCTACAATGAGCAGTTCTTC.